This T cell receptor (beta chain) emerged from a study of spatial heterogeneity in lung cancer. Many counts were recorded for this clonotype. Germline V gene sequence: CDR1 MDHEN, CDR2 SYDVKM. Trimming took off 4 bases at V and 0 bases at J, with 13 bases between the two ends. This CDR3 has 16 amino acids. Time point meaning: sample taken at primary tumor resection. Unsorted whole RNA from tumor, nontumor lung or frozen PBMC underwent sequencing. A total of fewer than 80 untreated early-stage non-small cell lung cancer patients served as donors. TCRdb redid the calling of the 5' RACE reads with MiXCR, one entry per CDR3 protein. In the table there are about 27,000 distinct CDR3 sequences, 5.5% to 8% of which are singletons.

The clonotype originates from a male donor with early-stage non-small cell lung cancer. Source: PBMCs, taken at surgery. This chain joins TRBV28 and TRBJ1-5; no clear D gene. Here the CDR3 reads CASSSRRVSSNQPQHF. The DNA for the CDR3 is TGTGCCAGCAGTTCCCGGAGGGTCTCTAGCAATCAGCCCCAGCATTTT.